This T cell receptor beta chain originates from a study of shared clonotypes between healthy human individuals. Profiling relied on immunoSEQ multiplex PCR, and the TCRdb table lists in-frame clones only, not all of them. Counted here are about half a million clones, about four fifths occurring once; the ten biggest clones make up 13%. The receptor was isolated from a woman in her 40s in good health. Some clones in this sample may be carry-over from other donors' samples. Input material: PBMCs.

DNA for the CDR3: TGTGCCAGCAGATCTACAGGGGGCCCATCCAGTGAGCAGTTCTTC. Residues: CASRSTGGPSSEQFF. The rearrangement links TRBV7-2 to TRBJ2-1; 9 bases agree with TRBD1. The J segment lost 9 bases and the V segment lost 6 bases, leaving 12 bases of the junction unmatched. CDR3 size: 15 residues. CDR1 is SGHTA, CDR2 FQGNSA, per germline.